Below, 29 T cell receptor beta chains from the same sample are listed, as sequenced in a study of shared clonotypes between healthy human individuals (dated by TCRdb to 2018 to 2021). Libraries came from the immunoSEQ multiplex PCR assay. This is the immuneACCESS table as TCRdb keeps it, with only in-frame sequences that have V and J called. A part of the clones is gone; compared with another copy, unresolved V genes explain less than half, and the rest is unexplained. The sample table contains about 2 million clones; only one count was recorded for 95% of them. The biggest ten clones account for around 0.13% of the sample. Sequencing input: naive CD4+ T cells sorted from blood. The sample's cell subset or site label, decoded: CD45RA+ positively selected. The receptors shown here come from a young man in good health.

This clone appeared once. The chain carries TRBV6-1 and TRBJ1-2; D remains ambiguous. The V and J ends lost 5 bases and 4 bases respectively, with 17 bases between them. Germline V gives CDR1 MNHNS, CDR2 SASEGT. This CDR3 region has 15 residues. The CDR3 here is CASSRAPNEVYGYTF. DNA for the CDR3: TGTGCCAGCAGTAGGGCCCCGAATGAGGTCTATGGCTACACCTTC.

To note about this clone: The sample holds other DNA sequences that translate to the same CDR3. Here the CDR3 reads CAWSVGQLNQPQHF. CDR3 in DNA: TGTGCCTGGAGTGTAGGGCAGTTGAATCAGCCCCAGCATTTT. This chain uses TRBV30 with TRBJ1-5; D is undetermined. The CDR3 extends over 14 amino acids. Trimming took off 0 bases at V and 4 bases at J, with 10 bases between the two ends. CDR1 is GTSNPN, CDR2 SVGIG, per germline (reference sequence).

The chain couples TRBV7-3 to TRBJ1-6; TRBD1 matches at 8 bases. The CDR3 has 15 amino acids. Per germline, CDR1 SGHTA and CDR2 FQGTGA. J gave up 10 bases and V 5 bases, and 10 bases lay outside the gene matches. The CDR3 nucleotides are TGTGCCAGCAGCGTTACCGGGACAGGACACTCACCCCTCCACTTT. Protein: CASSVTGTGHSPLHF.

The rearrangement uses TRBV6-5 and TRBJ2-5, with 7 bases aligning to TRBD2. Germline assignment: CDR1 MNHEY and CDR2 SVGAGI. J was trimmed by 4 bases and V by 1 base; bases with no gene match: 6. CDR3 size: 15 residues. This chain's CDR3 is CASSYLGGGPETQYF. The CDR3 region has the DNA TGTGCCAGCAGTTACTTGGGGGGGGGACCAGAGACCCAGTACTTC.

The J gene is TRBJ1-5, the V gene TRBV2; 7 bases are shared with TRBD1. The CDR3 runs to 14 residues. V dropped 10 bases and J dropped 0; count of bases not matched to a gene: 6. Germline loops: CDR1 SNHLY, CDR2 FYNNEI. This CDR3 is CATGQANSNQPQHF. CDR3 bases: TGTGCCACCGGACAGGCGAATAGCAATCAGCCCCAGCATTTT.

This chain links TRBV27 with TRBJ1-6; 9 nucleotides match TRBD1. V shed 2 bases and J 6 bases; nucleotides not matched to a gene: 5. The CDR3 length is 16 residues. The germline CDR1 and CDR2 sequences are MNHEY and SMNVEV (reference sequence). CDR3 residues: CASSLTQGAPNSPLHF. CDR3 nucleotide sequence: TGTGCCAGCAGTTTAACACAGGGGGCTCCTAATTCACCCCTCCACTTT.

The gene calls are TRBV10-3 and TRBJ2-1; 9 nucleotides match TRBD2. The germline CDR1 and CDR2 sequences are ENHRY and SYGVKD. This CDR3 contains 14 residues. V was clipped by 7 bases and J by 6 bases; unmatched bases: 7. CDR3 sequence: CAITPGSGGNEQFF. CDR3 DNA sequence: TGTGCCATCACCCCGGGTAGCGGGGGCAATGAGCAGTTCTTC.

This sequence joins TRBV6-1 and TRBJ1-2; the D gene is possibly TRBD1 (6 bases). The V end lost 7 bases, the J end lost 5 bases, and 17 bases lay between the germline ends. Germline CDR1 is MNHNS and CDR2 is SASEGT. There are 14 residues in the CDR3. Written as DNA, the CDR3 is TGTGCCAGCACTGCAGACAGGACGGCATATGGCTACACCTTC. Its translation is CASTADRTAYGYTF.

This chain uses TRBV5-1 with TRBJ2-1; unclear D gene. The CDR3 loop spans 15 amino acids. Germline assignment: CDR1 SGHRS and CDR2 YFSETQ. Deletions cut 4 bases from V and 0 bases from J, with 11 bases between. The CDR3 protein is CASSRTSSSYNEQFF. The CDR3 bases are TGCGCCAGCAGCCGGACCTCCTCCTCCTACAATGAGCAGTTCTTC.

The rearrangement uses TRBV10-3 and TRBJ1-2; 7 bases are a match to TRBD1. Germline V gene lookup returns CDR1 ENHRY and CDR2 SYGVKD. The CDR3 covers 13 residues. With 4 bases clipped from V and 4 bases from J, the junction kept 3 bases outside the gene matches. The CDR3 spells CAISGRTGYGYTF. For the CDR3, the DNA is TGTGCCATCAGTGGTAGGACAGGCTATGGCTACACCTTC.

This chain joins TRBV30 and TRBJ2-7; the D is unclear. Germline V CDR1 and CDR2: GTSNPN, SVGIG (reference sequence). The CDR3 length is 13 residues. V gave up 8 bases and J gave up 0 bases, with 14 bases separating them. In nucleotides, the CDR3 is TGTGCCATAACTGACAAACTCTCCTACGAGCAGTACTTC. It codes for CAITDKLSYEQYF.

Details on this clone: Other nucleotide sequences from this sample produce the same CDR3. V is TRBV6-1 and J is TRBJ2-7; 7 bases line up with TRBD1. Germline V gives CDR1 MNHNS, CDR2 SASEGT. CDR3 length: 14 residues. The V gene end was trimmed by 7 bases and the J gene end by 0 bases; junction bases not matched to a gene: 6. The CDR3 loop is CASTRTGSSYEQYF. DNA of the CDR3: TGTGCCAGCACCAGGACAGGCAGCTCCTACGAGCAGTACTTC.

In its sample, this clone was seen once. The chain recombines TRBV7-2 with TRBJ1-2; TRBD1 is a possible D gene (5 bases). CDR1 and CDR2 from the germline V gene are SGHTA and FQGNSA. The CDR3 length is 15 residues. Trimming took 1 base from V and 7 from J, leaving 16 bases between them. CDR3 protein: CASSLVGQGASGYTF. In DNA, the CDR3 is TGTGCCAGCAGCTTAGTTGGGCAGGGCGCCAGTGGCTACACCTTC. The entire variable domain, with the rest obtained from reference TRBV7-2 and TRBJ1-2, is as follows: GAGVSQSPSNKVTEKGKDVELRCDPISGHTALYWYRQSLGQGLEFLIYFQGNSAPDKSGLPSDRFSAERTGGSVSTLTIQRTQQEDSAVYLCASSLVGQGASGYTFGSGTRLTVV.

V usage is TRBV2 and J usage is TRBJ1-2; D call uncertain. Germline V gene data show CDR1 as SNHLY and CDR2 as FYNNEI. The CDR3 is 12 amino acids. The germline V and J ends were trimmed by 2 bases and 5 bases, with 6 bases remaining between them. CDR3 in amino acids: CASSERTYGYTF. CDR3 sequence (DNA): TGTGCCAGCAGTGAAAGAACTTATGGCTACACCTTC.

This sequence joins TRBV5-1 and TRBJ1-1; 8 bases are a match to TRBD1. Germline V CDR1 and CDR2: SGHRS, YFSETQ. Germline trimming cut 3 bases from V and 4 bases from J; bases unmatched to any gene: 8. The CDR3 is 15 amino acids. The CDR3 DNA sequence: TGCGCCAGCAGCTCCGCGACAGGGGCGGGCACTGAAGCTTTCTTT. Translation: CASSSATGAGTEAFF. Using reference TRBV5-1 and TRBJ1-1 for the parts outside the CDR3, the full variable domain is KAGVTQTPRYLIKTRGQQVTLSCSPISGHRSVSWYQQTPGQGLQFLFEYFSETQRNKGNFPGRFSGRQFSNSRSEMNVSTLELGDSALYLCASSSATGAGTEAFFGQGTRLTVV.

Comments on this clone: This could be a read error, since a much larger clone is one nucleotide away. The chain has TRBV9 and TRBJ1-1; 7 bases fit TRBD1. V shed 4 bases and J 0 bases; nucleotides not matched to a gene: 3. CDR1 is SGDLS, CDR2 YYNGEE, per germline. The CDR3 extends over 14 amino acids. CDR3 nucleotide sequence: TGTGCCAGCAGCTTAGGGGGCCTGAACACTGAAGCTTTCTTT. This gives the protein CASSLGGLNTEAFF.

The chain employs TRBV10-1 and TRBJ1-2; 8 positions agree with TRBD1. After removal of 2 bases from V and 8 bases from J, the junction contained 1 base not matched to a gene. CDR3 size: 12 residues. Germline-derived CDR1 and CDR2 are WNHNN and SYGVQD (reference sequence). CDR3 region: CASSEGQGGYTF. CDR3 sequence (DNA): TGCGCCAGCAGTGAGGGACAGGGAGGCTACACCTTC.

This clone has only one observation. V and J are TRBV5-6 and TRBJ1-1; no firm D call. Germline V lookup: CDR1 SGHDT, CDR2 YYEEEE. This CDR3 region has 14 residues. V lost 1 base, J lost 1 base, and 8 bases lay in between. DNA for the CDR3: TGTGCCAGCAGCTTGCTGAAAAGGAACACTGAAGCTTTCTTT. Amino acids: CASSLLKRNTEAFF.

The chain has TRBV27 and TRBJ2-2, with 11 bases fitting TRBD2. This CDR3 has 16 amino acids. Per germline, CDR1 MNHEY and CDR2 SMNVEV (reference sequence). V shed 6 bases and J 1 base; nucleotides not matched to a gene: 4. The CDR3 nucleotides read TGTGCCAGCAGACTTACTAGCGGGAGGAACACCGGGGAGCTGTTTTTT. Encoded protein: CASRLTSGRNTGELFF.

This clone showed up just once. This CDR3 is also generated by other DNA sequences in the sample. This chain joins TRBV19 and TRBJ1-1; a possible D gene is TRBD1 (5 bases). V was clipped by 3 bases and J by 1 base, with 9 bases between them. CDR3 length: 14 amino acids. CDR1 and CDR2 from the germline V gene are LNHDA and SQIVND (reference sequence). CDR3 sequence: CASSIRGGNTEAFF. Here the CDR3 DNA reads TGTGCCAGTAGTATCCGCGGGGGGAACACTGAAGCTTTCTTT.

This clone was detected only once. The rearrangement links TRBV15 to TRBJ1-6, with 8 bases that match TRBD1. Per the germline V gene, CDR1 is LNHNV and CDR2 is YYDKDF (reference sequence). This CDR3 spans 15 amino acids. V gave up 5 bases and J gave up 5 bases; unmatched junction bases: 5. CDR3 sequence reads: CATSFSTGDNSPLHF. For the CDR3, the DNA is TGTGCCACCAGCTTCTCGACAGGGGATAATTCACCCCTCCACTTT.

This clone was observed a single time. The rearrangement links TRBV4-1 to TRBJ2-3; D remains ambiguous. The CDR3 is made up of 17 amino acids. The ends were cut back, 5 bases at V and 3 bases at J, with 21 bases in the middle. From germline, CDR1 is MGHRA and CDR2 YSYEKL. CDR3 residues: CASSSLVRAVGTDTQYF. The CDR3 nucleotides are TGCGCCAGCAGCTCCTTGGTCCGGGCCGTAGGAACAGATACGCAGTATTTT.

The chain joins TRBV30 to TRBJ2-7; D tentatively fits TRBD1 or TRBD2 (5 bases each). The CDR3 totals 17 residues. Germline V lookup: CDR1 GTSNPN, CDR2 SVGIG (reference sequence). V dropped 3 bases and J dropped 4 bases, with 25 bases sitting between them. The CDR3 reads CAWRERGLLPSLYEQYF. For the CDR3, the DNA is TGTGCCTGGAGGGAGAGGGGTTTGCTCCCCTCTCTATACGAGCAGTACTTC.

The genes are TRBV6-5 and TRBJ2-2, with D possibly being TRBD1 (6 bases). Trimming left V 4 bases short and J 0 bases short, with 12 bases between. Germline CDR1 reads MNHEY; CDR2 reads SVGAGI. The CDR3 extends over 16 amino acids. In DNA, the CDR3 is TGTGCCAGCAGTTCGCTTGGGGGCCCGAACACCGGGGAGCTGTTTTTT. Translated: CASSSLGGPNTGELFF.

J is TRBJ2-5 and V is TRBV5-1; D may be TRBD2 (6 bases). V lost 0 bases and J lost 2, with 14 bases in between. CDR1 and CDR2 (germline): SGHRS, YFSETQ. There are 16 residues in the CDR3. The CDR3 nucleotides are TGCGCCAGCAGCTTGGCCCGGGGTAGCGGACAAGAGACCCAGTACTTC. Translating it yields CASSLARGSGQETQYF.

This clone was seen only once. This chain joins TRBV5-1 and TRBJ2-5; 8 bases match TRBD1. Germline CDR1 and CDR2: SGHRS and YFSETQ. V lost 5 bases, J lost 5 bases, and 11 bases stayed unmatched. The CDR3 is 15 residues long. DNA of the CDR3: TGCGCCAGCAGTCCTGACGGACAGGGCCGGGAGACCCAGTACTTC. Its translation: CASSPDGQGRETQYF.

The rearrangement joins TRBV19 to TRBJ1-4; D unclear. Germline V gene data show CDR1 as LNHDA and CDR2 as SQIVND (reference sequence). The CDR3 extends over 13 amino acids. V dropped 1 base and J dropped 8 bases, with 8 bases sitting between them. In DNA form, the CDR3 reads TGTGCCAGTAGTATAGCCCCGGGCGAAAAACTGTTTTTT. As protein: CASSIAPGEKLFF.

The chain employs TRBV30 and TRBJ2-5; maybe TRBD2 (5 bases). With 3 bases removed from V and 5 bases from J, the gap between germline ends came to 22 bases. The CDR3 runs 16 residues. In germline, CDR1 is GTSNPN, CDR2 SVGIG (reference sequence). CDR3 coding DNA: TGTGCCTGGAGGCCTCGAAGAGGGCGTCTCGGTGAGACCCAGTACTTC. Protein product: CAWRPRRGRLGETQYF.

V and J are TRBV18 and TRBJ2-4; D gene uncertain. The V gene's germline CDR1 is KGHSH and CDR2 LQKENI. The CDR3 runs to 19 residues. Trimming cost V 3 bases and J 0 bases, with 21 bases left between them. Here the CDR3 DNA reads TGTGCCAGCTCACCGCCGAAGCAAGGCAGAGCCCTAGCCAAAAACATTCAGTACTTC. It is translated as CASSPPKQGRALAKNIQYF.